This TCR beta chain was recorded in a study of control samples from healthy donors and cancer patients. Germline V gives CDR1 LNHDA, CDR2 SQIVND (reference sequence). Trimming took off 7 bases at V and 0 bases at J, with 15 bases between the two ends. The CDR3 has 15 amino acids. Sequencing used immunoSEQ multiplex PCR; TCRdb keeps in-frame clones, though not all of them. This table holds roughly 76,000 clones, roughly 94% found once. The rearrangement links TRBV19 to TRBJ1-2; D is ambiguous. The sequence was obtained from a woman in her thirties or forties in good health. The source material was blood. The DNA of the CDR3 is TGTGCCAGTACCCCAGACGGTTACTCTAACTATGGCTACACCTTC. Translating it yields CASTPDGYSNYGYTF.